This T cell receptor (beta chain) came from a study of tumor and adjacent non-tumor tissue in lung cancer. This sample's RNA came from whole unsorted tissue. Distant lung tissue was collected more than 3 cm away from the tumor edge. The CDR3 runs 17 residues. CDR1 and CDR2 (germline): DFQATT, SNEGSKA (reference sequence). A remark on this clonotype: At one end, the junction sequence differs from germline, possibly due to a read error.

The library came from three nested PCR rounds adapted from ARM-PCR protocols. TCRdb re-derived calls from the multiplex PCR reads in MiXCR, one entry per CDR3 protein. This table holds about 100,000 distinct CDR3 sequences, 60% to 80% found once. V is TRBV20-1 and J is TRBJ2-2; TRBD2 might be the D (5 bases). The TCR sequence derives from a man in his thirties or forties with non-small cell lung cancer. The source material was distant non-tumor lung tissue. The CDR3 loop reads CSARDHWAGANTRELFF. The DNA of the CDR3 is TGCAGTGCTAGAGATCATTGGGCGGGCGCAAACACCCGGGAGCTGTTTTTT.